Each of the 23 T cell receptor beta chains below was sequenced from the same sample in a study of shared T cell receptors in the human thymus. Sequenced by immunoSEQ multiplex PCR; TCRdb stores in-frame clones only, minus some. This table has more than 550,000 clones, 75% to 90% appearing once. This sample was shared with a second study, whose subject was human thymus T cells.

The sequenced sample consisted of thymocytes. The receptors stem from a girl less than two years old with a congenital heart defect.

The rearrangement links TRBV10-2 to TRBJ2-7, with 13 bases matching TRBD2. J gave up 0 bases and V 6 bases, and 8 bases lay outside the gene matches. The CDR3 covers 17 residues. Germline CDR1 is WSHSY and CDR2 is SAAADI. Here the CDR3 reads CASSPRLAGGTSYEQYF. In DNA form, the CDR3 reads TGCGCCAGCAGCCCTAGACTAGCGGGGGGTACCTCCTACGAGCAGTACTTC.

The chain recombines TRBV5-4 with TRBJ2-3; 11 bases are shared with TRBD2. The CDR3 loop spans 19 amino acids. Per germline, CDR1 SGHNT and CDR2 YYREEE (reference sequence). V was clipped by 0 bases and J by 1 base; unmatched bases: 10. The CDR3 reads CASSLEVAGGSVGTDTQYF. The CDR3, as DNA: TGTGCCAGCAGCTTGGAGGTAGCGGGGGGGTCAGTTGGCACAGATACGCAGTATTTT. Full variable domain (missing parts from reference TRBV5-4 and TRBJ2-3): ETGVTQSPTHLIKTRGQQVTLRCSSQSGHNTVSWYQQALGQGPQFIFQYYREEENGRGNFPPRFSGLQFPNYSSELNVNALELDDSALYLCASSLEVAGGSVGTDTQYFGPGTRLTVL.

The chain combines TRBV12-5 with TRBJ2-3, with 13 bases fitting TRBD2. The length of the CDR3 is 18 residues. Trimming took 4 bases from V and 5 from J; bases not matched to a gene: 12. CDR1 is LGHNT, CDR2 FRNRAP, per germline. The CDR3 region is CASGSDLLLAGGLDTQYF. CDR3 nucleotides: TGTGCTAGTGGTTCCGACCTTTTACTAGCGGGGGGGCTAGATACGCAGTATTTT.

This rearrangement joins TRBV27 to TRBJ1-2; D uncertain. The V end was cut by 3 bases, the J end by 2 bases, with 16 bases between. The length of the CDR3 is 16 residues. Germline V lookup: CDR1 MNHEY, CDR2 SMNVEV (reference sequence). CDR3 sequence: CASSFEYPPQNYGYTF. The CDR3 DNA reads TGTGCCAGCAGTTTTGAGTACCCACCCCAAAACTATGGCTACACCTTC.

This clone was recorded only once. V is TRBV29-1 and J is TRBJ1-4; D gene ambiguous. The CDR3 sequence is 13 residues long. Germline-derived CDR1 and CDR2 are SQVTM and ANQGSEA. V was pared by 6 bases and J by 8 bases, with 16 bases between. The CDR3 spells CSVLPRGGEKLFF. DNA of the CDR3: TGCAGCGTCCTCCCTCGGGGTGGCGAAAAACTGTTTTTT.

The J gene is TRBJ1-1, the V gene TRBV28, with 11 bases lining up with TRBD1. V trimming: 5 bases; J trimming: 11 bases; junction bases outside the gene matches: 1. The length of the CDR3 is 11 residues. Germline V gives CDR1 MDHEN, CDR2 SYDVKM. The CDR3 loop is CASSRDRGAFF. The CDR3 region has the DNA TGTGCCAGCAGTCGGGACAGGGGGGCTTTCTTT.

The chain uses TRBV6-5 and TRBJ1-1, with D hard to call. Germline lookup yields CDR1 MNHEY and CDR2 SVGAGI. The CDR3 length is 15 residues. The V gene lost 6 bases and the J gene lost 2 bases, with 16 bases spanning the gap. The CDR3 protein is CASRWVWARNTEAFF. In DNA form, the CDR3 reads TGTGCCAGCAGGTGGGTGTGGGCGCGAAACACTGAAGCTTTCTTT.

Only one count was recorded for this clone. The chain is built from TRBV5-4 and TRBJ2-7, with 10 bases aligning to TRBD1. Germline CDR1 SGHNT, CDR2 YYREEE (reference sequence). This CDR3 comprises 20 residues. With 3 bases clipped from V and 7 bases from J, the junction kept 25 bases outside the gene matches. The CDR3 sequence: CASSSYARRTADRGQGEQYF. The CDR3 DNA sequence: TGTGCCAGCAGCTCCTACGCGCGGCGGACGGCAGACAGGGGGCAAGGGGAGCAGTACTTC.

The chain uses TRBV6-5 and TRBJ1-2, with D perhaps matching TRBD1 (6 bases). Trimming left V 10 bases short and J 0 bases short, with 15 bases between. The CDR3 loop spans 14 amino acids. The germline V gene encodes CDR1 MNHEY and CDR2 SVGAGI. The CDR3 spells CATGTPTPNYGYTF. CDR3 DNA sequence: TGTGCCACCGGGACACCAACCCCTAACTATGGCTACACCTTC.

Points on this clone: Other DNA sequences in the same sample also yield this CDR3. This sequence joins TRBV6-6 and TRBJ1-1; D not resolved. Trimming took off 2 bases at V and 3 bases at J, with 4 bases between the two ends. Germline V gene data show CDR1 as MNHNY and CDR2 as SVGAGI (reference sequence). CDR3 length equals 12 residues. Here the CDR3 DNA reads TGTGCCAGCAGTTACCCGGACACTGAAGCTTTCTTT. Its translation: CASSYPDTEAFF.

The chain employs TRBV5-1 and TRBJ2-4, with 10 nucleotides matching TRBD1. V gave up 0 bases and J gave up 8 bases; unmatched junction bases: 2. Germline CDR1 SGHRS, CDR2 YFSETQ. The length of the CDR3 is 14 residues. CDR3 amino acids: CASSLGDRGHIQYF. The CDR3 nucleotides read TGCGCCAGCAGCTTGGGGGACAGGGGTCACATTCAGTACTTC.

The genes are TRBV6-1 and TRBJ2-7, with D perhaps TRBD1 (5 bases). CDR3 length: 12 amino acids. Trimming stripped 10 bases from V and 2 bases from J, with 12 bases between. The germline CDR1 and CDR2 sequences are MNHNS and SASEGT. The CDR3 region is CATLQGPYEQYF. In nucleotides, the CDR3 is TGTGCCACGCTGCAGGGCCCCTACGAGCAGTACTTC.

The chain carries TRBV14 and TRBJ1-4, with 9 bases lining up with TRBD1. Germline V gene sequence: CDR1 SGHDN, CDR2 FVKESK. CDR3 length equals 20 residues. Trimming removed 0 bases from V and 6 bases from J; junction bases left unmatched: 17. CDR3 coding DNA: TGTGCCAGCAGCCAAGATAAGTTTAGAGGGACAGGGACATCAGATGAAAAACTGTTTTTT. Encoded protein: CASSQDKFRGTGTSDEKLFF.

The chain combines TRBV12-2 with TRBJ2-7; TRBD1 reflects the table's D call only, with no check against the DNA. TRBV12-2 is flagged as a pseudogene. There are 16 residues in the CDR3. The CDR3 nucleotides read TGTGCAAGTCCCAAGGGGGGGGGACAGGTCTCCTACGAGCAGTACTTC. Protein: CASPKGGGQVSYEQYF.

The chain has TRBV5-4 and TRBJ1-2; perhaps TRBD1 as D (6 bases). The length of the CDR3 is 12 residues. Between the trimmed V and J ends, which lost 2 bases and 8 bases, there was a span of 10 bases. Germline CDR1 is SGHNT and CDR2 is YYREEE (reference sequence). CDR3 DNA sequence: TGTGCCAGCAGCTTCACAGGGTCGGGCTACACCTTC. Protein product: CASSFTGSGYTF.

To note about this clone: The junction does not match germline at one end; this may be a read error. The CDR3 DNA is TGTGCCACCAGCCGAGAACGGGATACGCAGTATTTT. Translating it yields CATSRERDTQYF. The chain uses TRBV15 and TRBJ2-3, with no clear D. The CDR3 sequence is 12 residues long. CDR1 and CDR2 from the germline V gene are LNHNV and YYDKDF (reference sequence). Together with reference TRBV15 and TRBJ2-3, the CDR3 gives the full variable domain: DAMVIQNPRYQVTQFGKPVTLSCSQTLNHNVMYWYQQKSSQAPKLLFHYYDKDFNNEADTPDNFQSRRPNTSFCFLDIRSPGLGDTAMYLCATSRERDTQYFGPGTRLTVL.

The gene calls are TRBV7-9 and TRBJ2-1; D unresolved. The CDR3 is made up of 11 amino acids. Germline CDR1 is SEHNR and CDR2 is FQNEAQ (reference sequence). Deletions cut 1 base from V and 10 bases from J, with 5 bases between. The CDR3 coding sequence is TGTGCCAGCAGCTTAGTTTTAGAGCAGTTCTTC. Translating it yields CASSLVLEQFF.

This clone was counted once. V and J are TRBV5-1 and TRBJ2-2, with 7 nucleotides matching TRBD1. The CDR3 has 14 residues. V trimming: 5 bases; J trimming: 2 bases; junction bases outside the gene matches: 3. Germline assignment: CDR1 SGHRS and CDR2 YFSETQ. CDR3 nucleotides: TGCGCCAGCAGGGACAGGCCCAACACCGGGGAGCTGTTTTTT. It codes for CASRDRPNTGELFF. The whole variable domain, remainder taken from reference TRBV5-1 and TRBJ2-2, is KAGVTQTPRYLIKTRGQQVTLSCSPISGHRSVSWYQQTPGQGLQFLFEYFSETQRNKGNFPGRFSGRQFSNSRSEMNVSTLELGDSALYLCASRDRPNTGELFFGEGSRLTVL.

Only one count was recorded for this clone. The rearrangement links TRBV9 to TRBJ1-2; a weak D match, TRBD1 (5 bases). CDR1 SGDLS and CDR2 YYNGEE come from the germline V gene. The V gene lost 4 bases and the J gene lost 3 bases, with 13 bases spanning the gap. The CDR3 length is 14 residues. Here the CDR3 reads CASSPRELDYGYTF. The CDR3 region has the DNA TGTGCCAGCAGCCCCAGGGAATTGGACTATGGCTACACCTTC.

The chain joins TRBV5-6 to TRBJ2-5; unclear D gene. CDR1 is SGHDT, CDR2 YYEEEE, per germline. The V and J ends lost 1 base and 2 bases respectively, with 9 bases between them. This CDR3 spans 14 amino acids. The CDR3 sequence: CASSLLEYQETQYF. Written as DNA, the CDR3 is TGTGCCAGCAGCTTGTTGGAGTATCAAGAGACCCAGTACTTC.

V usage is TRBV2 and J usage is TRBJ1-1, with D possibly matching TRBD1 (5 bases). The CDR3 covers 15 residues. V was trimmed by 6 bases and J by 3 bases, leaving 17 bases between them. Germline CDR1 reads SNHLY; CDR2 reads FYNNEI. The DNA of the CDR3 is TGTGCCAGCAGCCATGGGACTATGGGGGACACTGAAGCTTTCTTT. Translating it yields CASSHGTMGDTEAFF.

CDR3 sequence reads: CASSPTGTSTDTQYF. The CDR3 DNA reads TGTGCCAGTAGCCCAACAGGGACCAGCACAGATACGCAGTATTTT. The chain links TRBV19 to TRBJ2-3; the D gene is possibly TRBD1 (6 bases). Germline-derived CDR1 and CDR2 are LNHDA and SQIVND (reference sequence). V lost 6 bases and J 0 bases, leaving 13 bases between the germline ends. This CDR3 region has 15 residues.

CDR3 region: CASSESHPPKDRGRSYEQYF. The CDR3, as DNA: TGTGCCAGCAGTGAATCCCACCCGCCGAAGGACAGGGGCCGATCCTACGAGCAGTACTTC. The V and J genes are TRBV6-1 and TRBJ2-7, with 9 positions matching TRBD1. Germline V gene data show CDR1 as MNHNS and CDR2 as SASEGT. Trimming removed 2 bases from V and 1 base from J; junction bases left unmatched: 18. The CDR3 runs 20 residues.